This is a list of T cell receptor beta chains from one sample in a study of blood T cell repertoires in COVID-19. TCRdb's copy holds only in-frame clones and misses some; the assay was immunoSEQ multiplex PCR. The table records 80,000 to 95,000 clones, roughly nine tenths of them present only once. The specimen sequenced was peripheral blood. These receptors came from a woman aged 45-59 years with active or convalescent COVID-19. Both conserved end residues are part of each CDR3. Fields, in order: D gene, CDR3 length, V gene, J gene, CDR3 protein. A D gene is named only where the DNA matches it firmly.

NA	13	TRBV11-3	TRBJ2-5	CASSLGVGETQYF
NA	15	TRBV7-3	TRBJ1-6	CASSALGANNSPLHF
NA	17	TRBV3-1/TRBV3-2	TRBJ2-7	CASSQGEGGALSYEQYF
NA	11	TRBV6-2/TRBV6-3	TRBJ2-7	CASSYAGEQYF
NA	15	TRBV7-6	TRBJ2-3	CASSLGSTSTDTQYF
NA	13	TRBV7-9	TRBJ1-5	CASSLGGEQPQHF
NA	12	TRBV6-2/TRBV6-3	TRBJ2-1	CASSGQYNEQFF
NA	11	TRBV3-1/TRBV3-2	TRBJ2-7	CASSWGLNQYF
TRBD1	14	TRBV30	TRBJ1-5	CAWSVRGRQPQQHF
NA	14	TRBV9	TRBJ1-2	CASSVAGVNYGYTF